This entry describes one T cell receptor (beta chain). Between the trimmed V and J ends, which lost 6 bases and 8 bases, there was a span of 11 bases. Germline assignment: CDR1 SGHRS and CDR2 YFSETQ. This CDR3 region has 11 residues. This record comes from a study of blood T cell repertoires in COVID-19. Study-wide background: Sample material is recorded as cDNA or gDNA derived from T cells, B-cell-depleted T cells, or PBMCs.

Here immunoSEQ multiplex PCR was the method, and the copy in TCRdb shows in-frame clones only, minus some. The table shows about 400,000 clones, with more than 70% occurring only once. Input material: peripheral blood. This TCR was recovered from a man aged 40-49 years with acute or convalescent COVID-19. The chain joins TRBV5-1 to TRBJ1-2; D unclear. The CDR3 DNA reads as TGCGCCAGCAAGGAGGGTGGCGGCTACACCTTC. It is translated as CASKEGGGYTF.